Shown below are 6 T cell receptor beta chains from a single sample sequenced in a study of vaccination and CD4 T cells after COVID-19. Treatment in this sample: approximately 10-day PBMC culture with coronavirus spike peptide pools or control peptides (ViraFEST assay). The assay that was used to sequence DNA from cultured CD4+ T cells was the Oncomine TCR Beta short-read assay. Via MiXCR, TCRdb re-called the PCR reads, giving one row per CDR3 protein. This sample yields 4,000 to 6,500 distinct CDR3 sequences, of which approximately 49% are seen a single time; under 80% belongs to the top ten. The antigens these receptors bind are not known. The sequenced sample consisted of CD4+ T cells from blood, cultured in vitro. These receptors originate from a human donor who had recovered from COVID-19.

The gene calls are TRBV7-2 and TRBJ2-2, with D possibly called TRBD1 or TRBD2 (5 bases each). The CDR3 sequence is 14 residues long. The ends were cut back, 4 bases at V and 1 base at J, with 7 bases in the middle. CDR1 is SGHTA and CDR2 is FQGNSA in the germline V gene. The DNA for the CDR3 is TGTGCCAGCAGCTATGGGGGGAACACCGGGGAGCTGTTTTTT. Protein product: CASSYGGNTGELFF.

The rearrangement joins TRBV2 to TRBJ1-3, with 7 bases identical to TRBD1. V lost 3 bases to trimming and J lost 4 bases; unmatched junction nucleotides: 15. CDR3 length: 18 amino acids. Germline CDR1 reads SNHLY; CDR2 reads FYNNEI. Written as DNA, the CDR3 is TGTGCCAGCAGTGAGGGGGCCGGCCTGACAGGGCTCGGAAACACCATATATTTT. This encodes CASSEGAGLTGLGNTIYF.

J is TRBJ2-1 and V is TRBV19; D might be TRBD1 or TRBD2, each matching 5 bases. V was trimmed by 3 bases and J by 7 bases, leaving 16 bases between them. Germline V gene lookup returns CDR1 LNHDA and CDR2 SQIVND (reference sequence). This CDR3 spans 15 amino acids. CDR3 nucleotide sequence: TGTGCCAGTAGTATTGCACTTGCTTGGGGGAATGAGCAGTTCTTC. Its protein is CASSIALAWGNEQFF. The complete variable domain, with remaining parts taken from reference TRBV19 and TRBJ2-1, reads DGGITQSPKYLFRKEGQNVTLSCEQNLNHDAMYWYRQDPGQGLRLIYYSQIVNDFQKGDIAEGYSVSREKKESFPLTVTSAQKNPTAFYLCASSIALAWGNEQFFGPGTRLTVL.

The chain has TRBV6-1 and TRBJ2-3; 12 nucleotides line up with TRBD2. V was clipped by 2 bases and J by 2 bases; unmatched bases: 2. In germline, CDR1 is MNHNS, CDR2 SASEGT. The CDR3 totals 16 residues. As DNA, the CDR3 is TGTGCCAGCAGTGAACTAGCGGGGGGGCACACAGATACGCAGTATTTT. Its protein product is CASSELAGGHTDTQYF.

The V and J genes are TRBV2 and TRBJ2-3; D unclear. V was trimmed by 3 bases and J by 4 bases, leaving 5 bases between them. Germline V lookup: CDR1 SNHLY, CDR2 FYNNEI. This CDR3 has 12 amino acids. CDR3 protein: CASSDSADTQYF. CDR3 sequence (DNA): TGTGCCAGCAGTGATAGTGCAGATACGCAGTATTTT.

The chain joins TRBV20-1 to TRBJ1-4, with D unclear. Looked up from germline, CDR1 is DFQATT and CDR2 is SNEGSKA (reference sequence). This CDR3 comprises 12 residues. Trimming left V 0 bases short and J 8 bases short, with 7 bases between. This CDR3 reads CSAREIQEKLFF. The CDR3 nucleotides read TGCAGTGCTAGAGAGATCCAGGAAAAACTGTTTTTT.